This TCR beta chain was sequenced for a study of blood T cell repertoires in COVID-19. Study in general: PBMCs, B-cell-depleted T cells, or T cells provided the cDNA or gDNA that made up the material.

Sequenced by immunoSEQ multiplex PCR; TCRdb stores in-frame clones only, minus some. The sample lists about 210,000 clones, 85% seen once, with around a sixth in the top ten. This clone has just a few counts. The CDR3 is made up of 13 amino acids. The germline gives CDR1 MNHEY, CDR2 SVGAGI. V was clipped by 6 bases and J by 4 bases, with 12 bases between them. Each participant's cohort was designated according to participant-reported clinical history. The rearrangement links TRBV6-5 to TRBJ1-1, with D tentatively TRBD1 (5 bases). Material for sequencing was PBMCs or T cells enriched from blood (not recorded which). The receptor was derived from a middle-aged man who had recovered from COVID-19. The CDR3 bases are TGTGCCAGCAGGCCCCAGGGAGGCACTGAAGCTTTCTTT. It is translated as CASRPQGGTEAFF.